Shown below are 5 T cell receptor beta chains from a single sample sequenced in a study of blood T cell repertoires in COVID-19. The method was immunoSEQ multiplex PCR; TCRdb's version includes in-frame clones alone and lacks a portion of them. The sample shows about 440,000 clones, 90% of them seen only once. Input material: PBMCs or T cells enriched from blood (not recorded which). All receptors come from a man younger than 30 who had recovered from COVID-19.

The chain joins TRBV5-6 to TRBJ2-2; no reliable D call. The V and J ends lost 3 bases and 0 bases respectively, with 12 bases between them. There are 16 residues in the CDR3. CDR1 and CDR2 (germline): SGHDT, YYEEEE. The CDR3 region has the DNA TGTGCCAGCAGCTGGAATGACAAAGCGAACACCGGGGAGCTGTTTTTT. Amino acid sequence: CASSWNDKANTGELFF.

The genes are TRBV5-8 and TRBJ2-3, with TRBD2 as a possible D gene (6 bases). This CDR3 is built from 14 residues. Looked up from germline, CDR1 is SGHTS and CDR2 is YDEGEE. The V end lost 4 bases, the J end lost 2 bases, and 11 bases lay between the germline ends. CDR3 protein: CASSPGLLTDTQYF. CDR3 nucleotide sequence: TGTGCCAGCAGCCCGGGACTTCTCACAGATACGCAGTATTTT.

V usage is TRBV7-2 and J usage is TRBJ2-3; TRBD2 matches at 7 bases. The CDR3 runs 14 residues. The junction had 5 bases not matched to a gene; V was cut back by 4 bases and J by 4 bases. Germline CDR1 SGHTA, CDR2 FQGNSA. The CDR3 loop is CASSSPAGADTQYF. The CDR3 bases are TGTGCCAGCAGCTCGCCCGCGGGAGCAGATACGCAGTATTTT.

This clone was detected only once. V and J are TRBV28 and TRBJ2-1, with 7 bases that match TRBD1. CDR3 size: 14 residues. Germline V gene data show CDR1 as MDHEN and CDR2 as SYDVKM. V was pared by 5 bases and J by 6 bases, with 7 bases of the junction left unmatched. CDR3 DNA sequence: TGTGCCAGCAGTAAACCGGGACAGCCCAATGAGCAGTTCTTC. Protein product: CASSKPGQPNEQFF.

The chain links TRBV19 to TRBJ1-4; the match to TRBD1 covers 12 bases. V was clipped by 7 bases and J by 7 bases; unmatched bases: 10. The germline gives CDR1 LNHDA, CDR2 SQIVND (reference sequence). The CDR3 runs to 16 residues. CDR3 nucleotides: TGTGCCAGTACCTGGGACAGGGGGCTTGGTACTGAAAAACTGTTTTTT. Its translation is CASTWDRGLGTEKLFF. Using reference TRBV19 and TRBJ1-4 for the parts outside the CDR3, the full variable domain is DGGITQSPKYLFRKEGQNVTLSCEQNLNHDAMYWYRQDPGQGLRLIYYSQIVNDFQKGDIAEGYSVSREKKESFPLTVTSAQKNPTAFYLCASTWDRGLGTEKLFFGSGTQLSVL.